This TCR beta chain derives from a study of OX40 agonist ivuxolimab in advanced cancers. The overall study: It was ivuxolimab, an agonistic anti-OX40 (CD134) antibody, that patients were treated with.

The germline V gene has CDR1 SNHLY and CDR2 FYNNEI. The ends lost 5 bases at V and 2 bases at J; junction bases unmatched: 5. This CDR3 has 15 residues. This clone appeared once. TCRdb's table, derived via immunoSEQ multiplex PCR, lists solely in-frame clones and lacks some. The data hold over 70,000 clones, with approximately 90% observed a single time. People who had autoimmune disease history or systemic immunosuppression were excluded. Peripheral blood came from all dose cohorts at three timepoints. The specimen comprised CD4+ or CD8+ T cells sorted from blood, sampled in a trial of the OX40 agonist ivuxolimab. This chain connects TRBV2 to TRBJ2-1; 8 bases map to TRBD2. The receptor was derived from an adult with an advanced solid tumor such as melanoma, head and neck, liver or kidney cancer. The CDR3 nucleotides are TGTGCCAGCAGTTTGTCCGGGAGGGCCTACAATGAGCAGTTCTTC. This encodes CASSLSGRAYNEQFF.